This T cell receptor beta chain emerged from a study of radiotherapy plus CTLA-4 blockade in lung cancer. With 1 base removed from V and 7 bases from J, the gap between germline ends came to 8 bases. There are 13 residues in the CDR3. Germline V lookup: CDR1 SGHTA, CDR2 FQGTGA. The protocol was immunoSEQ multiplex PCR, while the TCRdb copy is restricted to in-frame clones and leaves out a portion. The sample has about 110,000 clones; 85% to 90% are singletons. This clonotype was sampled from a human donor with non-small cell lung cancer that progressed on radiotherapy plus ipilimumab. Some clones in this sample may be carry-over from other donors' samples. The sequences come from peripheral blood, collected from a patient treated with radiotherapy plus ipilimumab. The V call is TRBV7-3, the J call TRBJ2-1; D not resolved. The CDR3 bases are TGTGCCAGCAGCTTAAAAATGGGAAATGAGCAGTTCTTC. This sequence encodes CASSLKMGNEQFF.